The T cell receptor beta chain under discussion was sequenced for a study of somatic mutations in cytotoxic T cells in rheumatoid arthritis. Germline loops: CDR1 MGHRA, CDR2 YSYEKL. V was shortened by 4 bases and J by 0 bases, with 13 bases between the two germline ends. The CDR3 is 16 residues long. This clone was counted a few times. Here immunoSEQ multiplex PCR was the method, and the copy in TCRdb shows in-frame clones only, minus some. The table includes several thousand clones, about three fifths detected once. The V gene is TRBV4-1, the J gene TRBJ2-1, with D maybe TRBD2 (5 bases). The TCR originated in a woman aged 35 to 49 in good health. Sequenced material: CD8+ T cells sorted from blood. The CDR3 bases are TGCGCCAGCAGCCCGGACCCGGGGAGCTCCTACAATGAGCAGTTCTTC. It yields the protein CASSPDPGSSYNEQFF.